The 15 T cell receptor beta chains given below trace back to one sample, sequenced in a study of identical twins' blood T cells. TCRdb reprocessed the 5' RACE reads via MiXCR and lists one record per CDR3 protein. Of 300,000 to 450,000 distinct CDR3 sequences listed, 28% are singletons. The specimen sequenced was PBMCs. These receptors originate from a woman aged 18 to 50 in good health.

This chain connects TRBV9 to TRBJ1-2; 7 nucleotides line up with TRBD1. Germline V CDR1 and CDR2: SGDLS, YYNGEE. Trimming took 2 bases from V and 7 from J; bases not matched to a gene: 5. The CDR3 is 13 residues long. The CDR3 sequence: CASSVRDSFGYTF. The CDR3 DNA reads TGTGCCAGCAGCGTCCGGGACAGCTTTGGCTACACCTTC.

The table lists this clonotype with a few counts. The gene calls are TRBV3-1 and TRBJ2-3, with 14 nucleotides matching TRBD2. The V gene end was trimmed by 4 bases and the J gene end by 4 bases; junction bases not matched to a gene: 10. Germline loops: CDR1 LGHDT, CDR2 YNNKEL (reference sequence). The CDR3 sequence is 18 residues long. In DNA form, the CDR3 reads TGTGCCAGCAGCCCCCGGTCGGGACTAGCGGGGGTATCAGATACGCAGTATTTT. This translates into CASSPRSGLAGVSDTQYF.

About this clonotype itself: A clone one base away is much larger, so this may be a read error. The genes are TRBV5-1 and TRBJ1-3; TRBD1 is a possible D gene (5 bases). The CDR3 loop spans 14 amino acids. Per germline, CDR1 SGHRS and CDR2 YFSETQ. The CDR3 protein is CDSTDSSPGNTIYF. The DNA for the CDR3 is TGCGACAGCACCGACAGTTCTCCTGGAAACACCATATATTTT.

The chain couples TRBV4-2 to TRBJ1-4; D is unclear. Per germline, CDR1 LGHNA and CDR2 YNFKEQ. V lost 2 bases and J lost 8, with 9 bases in between. This CDR3 spans 13 amino acids. This CDR3 reads CASSQPPLEKLFF. The CDR3 DNA is TGTGCCAGCAGCCAACCTCCTTTGGAAAAACTGTTTTTT.

This rearrangement joins TRBV7-9 to TRBJ2-3; D gene ambiguous. This CDR3 contains 12 residues. The V gene lost 7 bases and the J gene lost 3 bases, with 8 bases spanning the gap. CDR1 is SEHNR, CDR2 FQNEAQ, per germline (reference sequence). The CDR3: CASTLLTDTQYF. The CDR3 DNA follows: TGTGCCAGCACCCTTCTGACAGATACGCAGTATTTT.

Remarks on this clonotype: Just one base apart from a much larger clone, this may be a read error. The chain uses TRBV21-1 and TRBJ2-2; the DNA was not used to check the table's D call, TRBD1. TRBV21-1 is reported as a pseudogene. The CDR3 has 15 amino acids. The DNA for the CDR3 is TGTGTCATCAAGTCAGGGTTGAGCCGGGGCGGGGAGCTGTTTTTT. Protein sequence: CVIKSGLSRGGELFF.

This clonotype was counted at least ten times. In DNA form, the CDR3 reads TGTGCCAGCAGAGCTAATGGGCGGTATAGCAATCAGCCCCAGCATTTT. Residues: CASRANGRYSNQPQHF. The chain carries TRBV21-1 and TRBJ1-5; the D call of TRBD1 is as the table states it, not checked on the DNA. TRBV21-1 is a pseudogene locus. The CDR3 sequence is 16 residues long.

This clonotype came up a few times. J is TRBJ2-5 and V is TRBV29-1; 7 nucleotides agree with TRBD2. V lost 4 bases, J lost 1 base, and 6 bases stayed unmatched. This CDR3 is 14 amino acids long. Per the germline V gene, CDR1 is SQVTM and CDR2 is ANQGSEA. In nucleotides, the CDR3 is TGCAGCGTTGGTATTGGCGGGGGCCAAGAGACCCAGTACTTC. Residues: CSVGIGGGQETQYF.

CDR3 residues: CASSEKRWTGELFF. For the CDR3, the DNA is TGCGCCAGCAGCGAAAAGAGATGGACCGGGGAGCTGTTTTTT. The V and J genes are TRBV5-1 and TRBJ2-2; D is unclear. The germline CDR1 and CDR2 sequences are SGHRS and YFSETQ. This CDR3 contains 14 residues. Trimming took 4 bases from V and 5 from J, leaving 12 bases between them.

This clonotype was recorded many times. The gene calls are TRBV6-2 or TRBV6-3 and TRBJ1-4, with unresolved D. Trimming shortened V by 2 bases and J by 12 bases, and 7 bases separated the two germline ends. CDR1 is MNHEY, CDR2 SVGEGT, per germline. This CDR3 has 11 residues. CDR3 sequence reads: CASSYNDQLFF. The CDR3 DNA is TGTGCCAGCAGTTACAACGACCAACTGTTTTTT.

This clonotype was seen only once. The chain links TRBV7-9 to TRBJ1-1; D remains ambiguous. The germline V and J ends were trimmed by 5 bases and 6 bases, with 10 bases remaining between them. In germline, CDR1 is SEHNR, CDR2 FQNEAQ (reference sequence). The CDR3 runs 12 residues. The CDR3 loop reads CASSRGLAEAFF. The DNA of the CDR3 is TGTGCCAGCAGCCGAGGACTTGCTGAAGCTTTCTTT.

The gene calls are TRBV29-1 and TRBJ1-2; 7 bases line up with TRBD1. Per germline, CDR1 SQVTM and CDR2 ANQGSEA. The J segment lost 8 bases and the V segment lost 5 bases, leaving 5 bases of the junction unmatched. This CDR3 has 11 residues. CDR3 sequence (DNA): TGCAGCGTTTCTCAGGGACAGGGCTACACCTTC. Protein sequence: CSVSQGQGYTF.

As concerns this clonotype: A read error may account for a junction end that differs from germline. The chain has TRBV2 and TRBJ2-1; D is undetermined. CDR3 length: 13 residues. The germline V gene has CDR1 SNHLY and CDR2 FYNNEI. CDR3 region: CASAAPLYNDQFF. For the CDR3, the DNA is TGTGCCAGCGCAGCACCTCTTTACAATGATCAGTTCTTC.

This clonotype was seen only a few times. The chain employs TRBV29-1 and TRBJ2-7; tentative D call: TRBD2 (5 bases). Germline CDR1 is SQVTM and CDR2 is ANQGSEA. The CDR3 covers 11 residues. Trimming stripped 2 bases from V and 9 bases from J, with 11 bases between. CDR3 DNA: TGCAGCGTTGAAAGCGGAGAGGGGCAGTACTTC. Translated, it gives CSVESGEGQYF.

In the case of this clonotype: Possible read error: a much larger clone is one base away. The chain employs TRBV10-3 and TRBJ2-2; 8 bases are shared with TRBD2. V shed 11 bases and J 0 bases; nucleotides not matched to a gene: 8. This CDR3 has 15 residues. Germline CDR1 reads ENHRY; CDR2 reads SYGVKD. The CDR3 sequence is CAGAGGPTNTGELFF. The CDR3 nucleotides read TGTGCCGGTGCGGGGGGCCCGACGAACACCGGGGAGCTGTTTTTT.